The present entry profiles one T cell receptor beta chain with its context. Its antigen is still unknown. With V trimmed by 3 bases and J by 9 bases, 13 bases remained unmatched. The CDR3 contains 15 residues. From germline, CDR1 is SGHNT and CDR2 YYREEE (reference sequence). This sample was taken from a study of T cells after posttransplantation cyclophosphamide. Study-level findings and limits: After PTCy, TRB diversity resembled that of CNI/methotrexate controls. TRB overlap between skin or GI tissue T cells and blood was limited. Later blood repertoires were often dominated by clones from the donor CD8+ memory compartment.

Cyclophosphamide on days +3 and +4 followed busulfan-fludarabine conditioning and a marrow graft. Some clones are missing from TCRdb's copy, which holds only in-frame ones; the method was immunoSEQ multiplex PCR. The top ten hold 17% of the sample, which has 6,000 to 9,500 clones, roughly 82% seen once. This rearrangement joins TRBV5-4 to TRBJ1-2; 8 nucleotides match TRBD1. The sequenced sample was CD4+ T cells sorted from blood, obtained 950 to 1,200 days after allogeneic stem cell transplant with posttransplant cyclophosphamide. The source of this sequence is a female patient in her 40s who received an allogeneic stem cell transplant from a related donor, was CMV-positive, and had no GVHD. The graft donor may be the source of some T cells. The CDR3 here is CASSSPWTGTMSYTF. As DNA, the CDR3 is TGTGCCAGCAGCTCACCATGGACAGGGACTATGAGCTACACCTTC. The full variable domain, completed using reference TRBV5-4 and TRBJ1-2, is ETGVTQSPTHLIKTRGQQVTLRCSSQSGHNTVSWYQQALGQGPQFIFQYYREEENGRGNFPPRFSGLQFPNYSSELNVNALELDDSALYLCASSSPWTGTMSYTFGSGTRLTVV.